One and the same sample provided the 20 T cell receptor beta chains below, sequenced in a study of blood T cell repertoires in COVID-19. Sequencing used immunoSEQ multiplex PCR; TCRdb keeps in-frame clones, though not all of them. The table records 140,000 or so clones, approximately 73% of them present only once. The specimen sequenced was peripheral blood. These receptors originate from a man in his 60s with acute or convalescent COVID-19.

This clone was observed once. The chain is built from TRBV5-1 and TRBJ2-3; no firm D call. The CDR3 extends over 14 amino acids. Trimming pared 0 bases from V and 4 bases from J, leaving 9 bases between. Germline lookup yields CDR1 SGHRS and CDR2 YFSETQ. DNA for the CDR3: TGCGCCAGCAGCTTGGCTCTAGTGGCAGATACGCAGTATTTT. It is translated as CASSLALVADTQYF.

The chain employs TRBV15 and TRBJ1-1, with D tentatively TRBD1 (6 bases). With 5 bases removed from V and 5 bases from J, the gap between germline ends came to 15 bases. CDR3 size: 14 residues. Germline values: CDR1 LNHNV, CDR2 YYDKDF (reference sequence). CDR3 sequence: CATSPGNRETEAFF. The CDR3 nucleotides are TGTGCCACCAGCCCAGGGAACAGGGAAACTGAAGCTTTCTTT.

This sequence joins TRBV9 and TRBJ2-1; maybe TRBD1 (5 bases). The V end was cut by 2 bases, the J end by 9 bases, with 9 bases between. Germline V gives CDR1 SGDLS, CDR2 YYNGEE. The CDR3 length is 12 residues. The CDR3 sequence: CASSVEGAEQFF. The CDR3 bases are TGTGCCAGCAGCGTGGAAGGGGCTGAGCAGTTCTTC.

The J gene is TRBJ2-2, the V gene TRBV3-1 (or the pseudogene TRBV3-2), with a weak D call TRBD1 (5 bases). The ends were cut back, 7 bases at V and 8 bases at J, with 20 bases in the middle. Germline assignment: CDR1 LGHDT and CDR2 YNNKEL (reference sequence). The CDR3 loop spans 15 amino acids. The CDR3 here is CASNYRHLRGGELFF. The CDR3 DNA reads TGTGCCAGCAACTACCGACATCTAAGGGGAGGGGAGCTGTTTTTT.

CDR3 bases: TGTGCCAGCAGTGACAGGGGTCTCACTGAAGCTTTCTTT. It yields the protein CASSDRGLTEAFF. J is TRBJ1-1 and V is TRBV6-1; D perhaps matches TRBD1 (6 bases). CDR3 length equals 13 residues. V was cut by 3 bases and J by 4 bases, with 9 bases left in between. The germline V gene has CDR1 MNHNS and CDR2 SASEGT.

This chain uses TRBV5-1 with TRBJ2-7; TRBD1 is a possible D gene (5 bases). Germline loops: CDR1 SGHRS, CDR2 YFSETQ. This CDR3 contains 14 residues. V lost 2 bases and J 2 bases, leaving 11 bases between the germline ends. The CDR3 sequence is CASSFDSPTYEQYF. Written as DNA, the CDR3 is TGCGCCAGCAGCTTCGACAGCCCCACCTACGAGCAGTACTTC.

V and J are TRBV19 and TRBJ2-3; 9 nucleotides match TRBD2. Trimming removed 3 bases from V and 2 bases from J; junction bases left unmatched: 3. The CDR3 consists of 15 residues. Germline assignment: CDR1 LNHDA and CDR2 SQIVND (reference sequence). The CDR3 bases are TGTGCCAGTAGTATGTTGGGACTAGCCACAGATACGCAGTATTTT. Translated: CASSMLGLATDTQYF.

This clone has just a few counts. This chain links TRBV5-1 with TRBJ2-7, with TRBD2 matching 9 bases. V lost 0 bases and J lost 7; bases outside the gene matches: 8. Germline loops: CDR1 SGHRS, CDR2 YFSETQ. The CDR3 length is 15 residues. The CDR3 sequence: CASSLAGGRALEQYF. In DNA, the CDR3 is TGCGCCAGCAGCTTGGCCGGCGGGAGGGCGTTGGAGCAGTACTTC.

Comment on this clone: The sample holds other DNA sequences that translate to the same CDR3. The genes are TRBV11-2 and TRBJ2-1, with D unresolved. The V gene's germline CDR1 is SGHAT and CDR2 FQNNGV. The V end was cut by 1 base, the J end by 0 bases, with 7 bases between. The CDR3 consists of 15 residues. The CDR3 loop is CASSLGLSSYNEQFF. The CDR3, as DNA: TGTGCCAGCAGCTTAGGCCTTAGCTCCTACAATGAGCAGTTCTTC. Filled out from reference TRBV11-2 and TRBJ2-1, the complete variable domain reads EAGVAQSPRYKIIEKRQSVAFWCNPISGHATLYWYQQILGQGPKLLIQFQNNGVVDDSQLPKDRFSAERLKGVDSTLKIQPAKLEDSAVYLCASSLGLSSYNEQFFGPGTRLTVL.

The chain recombines TRBV5-8 with TRBJ2-7; TRBD2 might be the D (6 bases). Germline assignment: CDR1 SGHTS and CDR2 YDEGEE. The CDR3 is 12 amino acids. V lost 6 bases, J lost 6 bases, and 13 bases lay in between. CDR3 in amino acids: CASNRDLLEQYF. In nucleotides, the CDR3 is TGTGCCAGCAACCGGGACTTGCTCGAGCAGTACTTC.

This clone showed up just a few times. This rearrangement joins TRBV28 to TRBJ1-5, with TRBD1 matching over 10 bases. Per germline, CDR1 MDHEN and CDR2 SYDVKM. V dropped 6 bases and J dropped 4; count of bases not matched to a gene: 6. The CDR3 has 15 residues. The CDR3 sequence is CASSSGQGENQPQHF. DNA of the CDR3: TGTGCCAGCAGCTCCGGACAGGGGGAGAATCAGCCCCAGCATTTT.

The rearrangement uses TRBV10-1 and TRBJ2-1; 7 nucleotides agree with TRBD2. The CDR3 is 14 residues long. Germline CDR1 reads WNHNN; CDR2 reads SYGVQD (reference sequence). The junction had 5 bases not matched to a gene; V was cut back by 3 bases and J by 6 bases. The chain's CDR3 is CASSDLAGVNEQFF. DNA of the CDR3: TGCGCCAGCAGTGATCTTGCGGGAGTCAATGAGCAGTTCTTC.

This clone was detected a few times. The chain has TRBV19 and TRBJ2-7; 8 bases match TRBD2. In germline, CDR1 is LNHDA, CDR2 SQIVND (reference sequence). The CDR3 consists of 15 residues. The ends lost 3 bases at V and 0 bases at J; junction bases unmatched: 4. In DNA, the CDR3 is TGTGCCAGTAGTATGAGTAGCGGGGACTCCTACGAGCAGTACTTC. Residues: CASSMSSGDSYEQYF. The full variable domain, its missing parts supplied by reference TRBV19 and TRBJ2-7, is DGGITQSPKYLFRKEGQNVTLSCEQNLNHDAMYWYRQDPGQGLRLIYYSQIVNDFQKGDIAEGYSVSREKKESFPLTVTSAQKNPTAFYLCASSMSSGDSYEQYFGPGTRLTVT.

In nucleotides, the CDR3 is TGCAGCGTTGGGATTGGGACAGGCAATGAAAAACTGTTTTTT. Translated, it gives CSVGIGTGNEKLFF. The J gene is TRBJ1-4, the V gene TRBV29-1; 8 bases map to TRBD1. V lost 4 bases and J lost 5; bases outside the gene matches: 6. This CDR3 has 14 residues. Germline CDR1 reads SQVTM; CDR2 reads ANQGSEA.

The J gene is TRBJ2-7, the V gene TRBV28, with D possibly being TRBD1 (5 bases). Germline V gene data show CDR1 as MDHEN and CDR2 as SYDVKM. The length of the CDR3 is 15 residues. Trimming took 2 bases from V and 5 from J, leaving 16 bases between them. The CDR3 nucleotides are TGTGCCAGCAGTTTAAGTACAGGATCGCTCCACGAGCAGTACTTC. Amino acids: CASSLSTGSLHEQYF.

V gene TRBV7-8 combines with J gene TRBJ2-3, with a tentative D call TRBD2 (6 bases). Looked up from germline, CDR1 is SGHVS and CDR2 is FQNEAQ. The CDR3 is 13 amino acids. V was pared by 2 bases and J by 4 bases, with 7 bases between. The CDR3 sequence is CASSLSGADTQYF. DNA for the CDR3: TGTGCCAGCAGCTTATCGGGAGCAGATACGCAGTATTTT. Variable domain in full (rest from reference TRBV7-8 and TRBJ2-3): GAGVSQSPRYKVAKRGQDVALRCDPISGHVSLFWYQQALGQGPEFLTYFQNEAQLDKSGLPSDRFFAERPEGSVSTLKIQRTQQEDSAVYLCASSLSGADTQYFGPGTRLTVL.

There are a few counts of this clone. The same CDR3 is also encoded by other DNA sequences in this sample. The V call is TRBV19, the J call TRBJ1-5; D remains unclear. Germline V CDR1 and CDR2: LNHDA, SQIVND (reference sequence). Trimming cost V 3 bases and J 0 bases, with 9 bases left between them. This CDR3 has 15 residues. The CDR3 is CASSIAGDSNQPQHF. CDR3 sequence (DNA): TGTGCCAGTAGTATCGCCGGGGATAGCAATCAGCCCCAGCATTTT.

The CDR3: CASSPARGYNEQFF. The CDR3 DNA follows: TGTGCCAGCAGCCCAGCAAGGGGATACAATGAGCAGTTCTTC. The V and J genes are TRBV3-1 (or the pseudogene TRBV3-2) and TRBJ2-1; a weak D match, TRBD1 (5 bases). CDR1 LGHDT and CDR2 YNNKEL come from the germline V gene (reference sequence). The CDR3 loop spans 14 amino acids. V was pared by 4 bases and J by 4 bases, with 11 bases between.

The rearrangement uses TRBV20-1 and TRBJ2-5; 12 positions match TRBD2. The CDR3 covers 14 residues. After removal of 3 bases from V and 5 bases from J, the junction contained 4 bases not matched to a gene. Germline V CDR1 and CDR2: DFQATT, SNEGSKA (reference sequence). Here the CDR3 reads CSASPSGREETQYF. The CDR3 coding sequence is TGCAGTGCTAGTCCTAGCGGGAGGGAGGAGACCCAGTACTTC.

This clone was observed once. The genes are TRBV7-3 and TRBJ2-1; 8 bases fit TRBD1. The germline V gene has CDR1 SGHTA and CDR2 FQGTGA. The CDR3 is made up of 13 amino acids. Trimming removed 5 bases from V and 5 bases from J; junction bases left unmatched: 2. As DNA, the CDR3 is TGTGCCAGCAGCGAGGACAGGGACAATGAGCAGTTCTTC. It yields the protein CASSEDRDNEQFF.